This entry lists 5 T cell receptor beta chains sequenced from one sample in a study of spatial heterogeneity in lung cancer. Findings of the study overall: One measure, the expanded intratumoral alpha and beta TCR count, tracked tumor mutation counts.

These receptors are not linked to any known antigen. Time point: sample taken at primary tumor resection. TCRdb redid the calling of the 5' RACE reads with MiXCR, one entry per CDR3 protein. The top ten clones hold 30% to 40% of a sample with 20,000 to 25,000 distinct CDR3 sequences, roughly 15% of them seen once. The sample here was lung tumor tissue, taken at surgery. These receptors originate from a female donor with early-stage non-small cell lung cancer.

There are a few counts of this clonotype. The V and J genes are TRBV11-1 and TRBJ2-1; TRBD2 agrees at 13 bases. Per the germline V gene, CDR1 is SGHAT and CDR2 is FQDESV (reference sequence). This CDR3 spans 15 amino acids. Trimming cost V 6 bases and J 5 bases; bases outside gene matches: 4. The CDR3 loop reads CASRRTSGRDNEQFF. The CDR3 bases are TGTGCCAGCAGACGGACTAGCGGGAGAGACAATGAGCAGTTCTTC.

This clonotype came up many times. The chain combines TRBV29-1 with TRBJ2-5; D not certain. This CDR3 is 13 amino acids long. Germline CDR1 SQVTM, CDR2 ANQGSEA. Trimming pared 1 base from V and 4 bases from J, leaving 10 bases between. The CDR3, as DNA: TGCAGCGTTGAAGGGATCCTCCGAGAGACCCAGTACTTC. This sequence encodes CSVEGILRETQYF. The whole variable domain, filled in from reference TRBV29-1 and TRBJ2-5, reads SAVISQKPSRDICQRGTSLTIQCQVDSQVTMMFWYRQQPGQSLTLIATANQGSEATYESGFVIDKFPISRPNLTFSTLTVSNMSPEDSSIYLCSVEGILRETQYFGPGTRLLVL.

The sample holds a few counts of this clonotype. The chain links TRBV11-2 to TRBJ2-7; D gene uncertain. CDR1 SGHAT and CDR2 FQNNGV come from the germline V gene. With 5 bases removed from V and 3 bases from J, the gap between germline ends came to 8 bases. The CDR3 extends over 12 amino acids. The CDR3 region has the DNA TGTGCCAGCAGCCCGACGGGCTACGAGCAGTACTTC. Translated, it gives CASSPTGYEQYF.

Remarks on this clonotype: A much larger clone sits a single nucleotide away, making a read error possible. The V gene is TRBV29-1, the J gene TRBJ2-5, with D possibly matching TRBD1 (5 bases). The CDR3 contains 14 residues. With 6 bases removed from V and 4 bases from J, the gap between germline ends came to 18 bases. The germline V gene encodes CDR1 SQVTM and CDR2 ANQGSEA. This chain's CDR3 is CSVHLRGRVETQYF. Written as DNA, the CDR3 is TGCAGCGTCCATCTTCGTGGCAGGGTAGAGACCCAGTACTTC.

At least ten counts were recorded for this clonotype. The chain couples TRBV6-5 to TRBJ2-3; TRBD2 aligns across 13 bases. After removal of 1 base from V and 5 bases from J, the junction contained 9 bases not matched to a gene. Germline V CDR1 and CDR2: MNHEY, SVGAGI. The CDR3 has 18 residues. This CDR3 reads CASSYLAPTSGGIDTQYF. The CDR3 DNA sequence: TGTGCCAGCAGTTACTTAGCCCCGACTAGCGGGGGGATAGATACGCAGTATTTT.